One sample yielded the 6 T cell receptor beta chains listed below, sequenced in a study of shared clonotypes between healthy human individuals. Clones were read by immunoSEQ multiplex PCR, and TCRdb kept only the in-frame ones, dropping some. The table shows millions of clones, with approximately 95% occurring only once. Naive CD8 cells lacked CD45RO, underwent positive selection for CCR7 and left out terminally differentiated effector memory CD45RA+ cells. Sequencing used naive CD8+ T cells sorted from blood. All receptors derive from a man between 18 and 35 years old in good health.

The V call is TRBV7-9, the J call TRBJ2-7, with 7 bases lining up with TRBD1. Germline CDR1 and CDR2: SEHNR and FQNEAQ (reference sequence). The CDR3 sequence is 12 residues long. After removal of 7 bases from V and 5 bases from J, the junction contained 5 bases not matched to a gene. The CDR3: CASTGQKNEQYF. DNA of the CDR3: TGTGCCAGCACGGGACAGAAAAACGAGCAGTACTTC.

This clone was detected only once. V usage is TRBV10-1 and J usage is TRBJ2-2; 8 bases map to TRBD2. V lost 5 bases to trimming and J lost 0 bases; unmatched junction nucleotides: 2. The CDR3 loop spans 15 amino acids. CDR1 and CDR2 (germline): WNHNN, SYGVQD (reference sequence). The DNA for the CDR3 is TGCGCCAGCAGTACTAGCGGAGCGAACACCGGGGAGCTGTTTTTT. Residues: CASSTSGANTGELFF.

The chain combines TRBV5-8 with TRBJ1-3, with a possible D match to TRBD1 (6 bases). The CDR3 is made up of 18 amino acids. CDR1 is SGHTS and CDR2 is YDEGEE in the germline V gene. Trimming removed 0 bases at V and 1 base at J, with 17 bases between. The CDR3 reads CASSLEYRVIRSGNTIYF. The CDR3 coding sequence is TGTGCCAGCAGCTTGGAATACAGGGTTATCCGATCTGGAAACACCATATATTTT.

The chain carries TRBV25-1 and TRBJ2-3; D remains ambiguous. Germline lookup yields CDR1 MGHDK and CDR2 SYGVNS. The CDR3 is 15 residues long. V lost 0 bases and J 0 bases, leaving 7 bases between the germline ends. The DNA for the CDR3 is TGTGCCAGCAGTGAATACACCTCTAGCACAGATACGCAGTATTTT. Translating gives CASSEYTSSTDTQYF.

This chain uses TRBV5-4 with TRBJ1-6; unclear D gene. The V end was cut by 4 bases, the J end by 6 bases, with 8 bases between. The CDR3 is 13 residues long. Per germline, CDR1 SGHNT and CDR2 YYREEE (reference sequence). The chain's CDR3 is CASSPWPNSPLHF. The CDR3 coding sequence is TGTGCCAGCAGCCCCTGGCCTAATTCACCCCTCCACTTT. The full variable domain, rest sourced from reference TRBV5-4 and TRBJ1-6, is ETGVTQSPTHLIKTRGQQVTLRCSSQSGHNTVSWYQQALGQGPQFIFQYYREEENGRGNFPPRFSGLQFPNYSSELNVNALELDDSALYLCASSPWPNSPLHFGNGTRLTVT.

The V and J genes are TRBV11-2 and TRBJ2-2; no reliable D call. The CDR3 sequence is 17 residues long. Per the germline V gene, CDR1 is SGHAT and CDR2 is FQNNGV. V gave up 5 bases and J gave up 2 bases, with 18 bases separating them. DNA for the CDR3: TGTGCCAGCAGCGAGCAGGTTAGGCAAGACAACACCGGGGAGCTGTTTTTT. It codes for CASSEQVRQDNTGELFF. The whole variable domain, remainder taken from reference TRBV11-2 and TRBJ2-2, is EAGVAQSPRYKIIEKRQSVAFWCNPISGHATLYWYQQILGQGPKLLIQFQNNGVVDDSQLPKDRFSAERLKGVDSTLKIQPAKLEDSAVYLCASSEQVRQDNTGELFFGEGSRLTVL.